Sequencing of this T cell receptor beta chain was carried out in a study of blood T cell repertoires in COVID-19. The trim removed 11 bases at V and 4 bases at J, leaving 6 bases unmatched. The CDR3 length is 13 residues. Details on this clone: This sample includes further DNA sequences coding for the same CDR3.

Data came from immunoSEQ multiplex PCR; TCRdb stores just in-frame clones and leaves some out. The sample records some 220,000 clones, about four fifths being singletons. The TCR comes from a woman aged 55-69 years with acute or convalescent COVID-19. The V and J genes are TRBV12-3 or TRBV12-4 and TRBJ2-2; TRBD2 matches at 8 bases. Material: peripheral blood. CDR3 loop: CAVRGGLTGELFF. The CDR3 DNA reads TGTGCCGTCCGGGGGGGCCTCACCGGGGAGCTGTTTTTT.